This TCR beta chain came from a study of blood T cell repertoires in COVID-19. Turning to the study itself: Samples taken during acute and convalescent COVID-19 were collected in the United States, Italy and Spain. The cDNA or gDNA used as material had been derived from T cells, B-cell-depleted T cells, or PBMCs.

In the authors' methods: Cell counts per sample came from amplifying reference gene primers. The table came from immunoSEQ multiplex PCR; TCRdb's copy has only in-frame clones and leaves some out. V, J and clone size were drawn from that table, and D and trimming were deduced from the DNA. The sample yields about 28,000 clones, over 75% seen once. V shed 3 bases and J 5 bases; nucleotides not matched to a gene: 9. There are 15 residues in the CDR3. Germline CDR1 is GTSNPN and CDR2 is SVGIG (reference sequence). Source material: peripheral blood. The genes are TRBV30 and TRBJ1-4; TRBD1 aligns across 7 bases. This sequence was found in a human donor in a cohort sampled during active COVID-19. The CDR3: CAWSPQGLPNEKLFF. The CDR3, as DNA: TGTGCCTGGAGCCCACAGGGGTTGCCCAATGAAAAACTGTTTTTT.